This T cell receptor (beta chain) stems from a study of blood T cell repertoires in COVID-19. Study details: The samples span acute and convalescent COVID-19 from the United States, Italy and Spain. Sources were T cells, B-cell-depleted T cells, or PBMCs; the material itself was cDNA or gDNA.

The authors' processing: The assay estimated nucleated cells by amplifying reference gene primers. Profiled with immunoSEQ multiplex PCR; TCRdb holds only in-frame clones, not every one. D and trimming come from the DNA, and the V and J calls and clone size come from that table. This table has about 120,000 clones, around 89% appearing once. The ends lost 5 bases at V and 6 bases at J; junction bases unmatched: 6. The CDR3 loop spans 13 amino acids. The TCR was taken from a human donor with acute or convalescent COVID-19. The donor label of this sample is uncertain. This chain uses TRBV12-3 or TRBV12-4 with TRBJ1-2; 7 positions match TRBD1. The sequencing sample was made of peripheral blood. CDR3 sequence: CASSPDRAHGYTF. The CDR3 coding sequence is TGTGCCAGCAGTCCCGACAGGGCCCATGGCTACACCTTC.